This entry lists 10 T cell receptor beta chains sequenced from one sample in a study of control samples from healthy donors and cancer patients. Measured with immunoSEQ multiplex PCR; TCRdb has only the in-frame clones, and not every one. The sample contains 140,000 or so clones, about 91% of which appear only once. Input material: blood. The receptors stem from a man younger than 40 in good health.

The CDR3 DNA reads TGTGCCAGCACCCAAGAAGATACGCAGTATTTT. It translates to CASTQEDTQYF. The V gene is TRBV2, the J gene TRBJ2-3; D gene ambiguous. Germline CDR1 reads SNHLY; CDR2 reads FYNNEI. This CDR3 has 11 residues. The ends were cut back, 7 bases at V and 5 bases at J, with 7 bases in the middle.

The genes are TRBV2 and TRBJ1-6, with D perhaps matching TRBD1 (5 bases). Germline V gene data show CDR1 as SNHLY and CDR2 as FYNNEI. The CDR3 consists of 15 residues. Trimming took 0 bases from V and 10 from J, leaving 13 bases between them. CDR3 sequence: CASSEAGRVESPLHF. For the CDR3, the DNA is TGTGCCAGCAGTGAAGCGGGCAGGGTCGAATCACCCCTCCACTTT. The complete variable domain, with remaining parts taken from reference TRBV2 and TRBJ1-6, reads EPEVTQTPSHQVTQMGQEVILRCVPISNHLYFYWYRQILGQKVEFLVSFYNNEISEKSEIFDDQFSVERPDGSNFTLKIRSTKLEDSAMYFCASSEAGRVESPLHFGNGTRLTVT.

V and J are TRBV5-6 and TRBJ2-7; a possible D gene is TRBD1 (5 bases). CDR1 is SGHDT, CDR2 YYEEEE, per germline. This CDR3 is 14 amino acids long. Trimming cost V 4 bases and J 5 bases, with 16 bases left between them. The CDR3 spells CASSPMRIRDEQYF. Here the CDR3 DNA reads TGTGCCAGCAGCCCTATGCGGATCAGGGACGAGCAGTACTTC.

This chain links TRBV27 with TRBJ1-5, with D uncertain. Trimming removed 3 bases from V and 1 base from J, with 10 bases in between. Germline assignment: CDR1 MNHEY and CDR2 SMNVEV (reference sequence). The CDR3 runs 15 residues. The CDR3 loop is CASSFSFMSNQPQHF. DNA for the CDR3: TGTGCCAGCAGTTTCTCCTTTATGAGCAATCAGCCCCAGCATTTT.

Only one count was recorded for this clone. DNA for the CDR3: TGTGCCAGCAGCCCCCCGGGACAACACAATGAGCAGTTCTTC. It codes for CASSPPGQHNEQFF. V is TRBV5-4 and J is TRBJ2-1; a weak D match, TRBD1 (6 bases). This CDR3 is built from 14 residues. Germline CDR1 reads SGHNT; CDR2 reads YYREEE (reference sequence). Trimming stripped 4 bases from V and 5 bases from J, with 13 bases between.

This clone was recorded once. The V gene is TRBV7-6, the J gene TRBJ2-6; 9 bases are a match to TRBD2. This CDR3 comprises 16 residues. V lost 3 bases, J lost 2 bases, and 2 bases stayed unmatched. From germline, CDR1 is SGHVS and CDR2 FNYEAQ. CDR3 bases: TGTGCCAGCAGCTTCGGCGGGGGGGCTGGGGCCAACGTCCTGACTTTC. Encoded protein: CASSFGGGAGANVLTF.

This chain links TRBV11-2 with TRBJ1-1; D is ambiguous. This CDR3 contains 15 residues. Germline V gene sequence: CDR1 SGHAT, CDR2 FQNNGV. V lost 0 bases and J lost 1, with 9 bases in between. This CDR3 is CASSLDTVKNTEAFF. CDR3 in DNA: TGTGCCAGCAGCTTAGATACAGTTAAGAACACTGAAGCTTTCTTT.

The V call is TRBV19, the J call TRBJ1-6, with a possible D match to TRBD1 (5 bases). V was clipped by 2 bases and J by 7 bases, with 12 bases between them. Germline assignment: CDR1 LNHDA and CDR2 SQIVND (reference sequence). The CDR3 length is 15 residues. CDR3 loop: CASSISQGFNSPLHF. The CDR3 bases are TGTGCCAGTAGTATATCGCAGGGATTCAATTCACCCCTCCACTTT. Using reference TRBV19 and TRBJ1-6 for the parts outside the CDR3, the full variable domain is DGGITQSPKYLFRKEGQNVTLSCEQNLNHDAMYWYRQDPGQGLRLIYYSQIVNDFQKGDIAEGYSVSREKKESFPLTVTSAQKNPTAFYLCASSISQGFNSPLHFGNGTRLTVT.

This clone was observed a few times. The V and J genes are TRBV24-1 and TRBJ1-1; no clear D. V was clipped by 2 bases and J by 0 bases, with 3 bases between them. The germline V gene encodes CDR1 KGHDR and CDR2 SFDVKD. This CDR3 is built from 13 residues. CDR3 loop: CATSDSMNTEAFF. CDR3 nucleotides: TGTGCCACCAGTGATTCTATGAACACTGAAGCTTTCTTT.

The chain recombines TRBV29-1 with TRBJ2-2; possible D gene TRBD2, 5 bases. With 3 bases removed from V and 5 bases from J, the gap between germline ends came to 10 bases. CDR1 and CDR2 (germline): SQVTM, ANQGSEA. The CDR3 contains 13 residues. The CDR3 protein is CSVEAGDTGELFF. The CDR3 DNA reads as TGCAGCGTTGAGGCCGGGGATACCGGGGAGCTGTTTTTT.